The 14 T cell receptor beta chains in this list originate from one sample, sequenced in a study of T cell changes during pregnancy in multiple sclerosis. Assay used: immunoSEQ multiplex PCR; TCRdb lists only in-frame clones, some missing. The sample shows 45,000 to 60,000 clones, more than 90% of them seen only once. The material sequenced was CD4+ T cells from peripheral blood mononuclear cells, taken before pregnancy. The receptors derive from a female donor with multiple sclerosis, enrolled in a pregnancy study.

The count of this clone is one. The chain combines TRBV7-2 with TRBJ2-1; D gene uncertain. The CDR3 has 14 amino acids. CDR1 is SGHTA, CDR2 FQGNSA, per germline. V lost 1 base and J lost 6, with 10 bases in between. CDR3 protein: CASSLGGTTNEQFF. In nucleotides, the CDR3 is TGTGCCAGCAGCTTAGGTGGCACCACCAATGAGCAGTTCTTC.

The chain uses TRBV19 and TRBJ1-2, with D maybe TRBD1 (5 bases). The CDR3 is 14 residues long. Trimming stripped 7 bases from V and 4 bases from J, with 16 bases between. Germline V gene lookup returns CDR1 LNHDA and CDR2 SQIVND (reference sequence). The CDR3 bases are TGTGCCAGTACAAATCGGGGGGAAAGCTATGGCTACACCTTC. Its translation: CASTNRGESYGYTF.

This clone was picked up one time. The gene calls are TRBV14 and TRBJ1-3; a possible D gene is TRBD1 (6 bases). Trimming took 8 bases from V and 0 from J, leaving 8 bases between them. There are 13 residues in the CDR3. Germline V gene lookup returns CDR1 SGHDN and CDR2 FVKESK. CDR3: CASGQISGNTIYF. The CDR3, as DNA: TGTGCCAGCGGACAGATCTCTGGAAACACCATATATTTT.

This sequence joins TRBV5-1 and TRBJ2-7, with 7 bases aligning to TRBD2. This CDR3 region has 14 residues. V was clipped by 4 bases and J by 3 bases; unmatched bases: 7. The germline CDR1 and CDR2 sequences are SGHRS and YFSETQ. CDR3 nucleotides: TGCGCCAGCAGCACCGGGGGGATTGGCTACGAGCAGTACTTC. It yields the protein CASSTGGIGYEQYF.

The chain employs TRBV7-8 and TRBJ2-5; 8 bases are shared with TRBD1. From germline, CDR1 is SGHVS and CDR2 FQNEAQ. This CDR3 has 15 amino acids. The V and J ends lost 0 bases and 7 bases, in that order; junction bases with no gene match: 7. CDR3 nucleotide sequence: TGTGCCAGCAGCTTAGCCAGGGGGCGGGTGGGGACCCAGTACTTC. Amino acids: CASSLARGRVGTQYF.

J is TRBJ1-2 and V is TRBV28, with D unresolved. V gave up 4 bases and J gave up 4 bases, with 10 bases separating them. CDR3 length: 13 amino acids. Germline lookup yields CDR1 MDHEN and CDR2 SYDVKM. CDR3 sequence (DNA): TGTGCCAGCAGTTGGGAGGACCCCTATGGCTACACCTTC. Translating gives CASSWEDPYGYTF.

This CDR3 reads CASSVDRGYGYTF. The DNA of the CDR3 is TGTGCCAGCAGCGTGGACAGGGGCTATGGCTACACCTTC. The genes are TRBV5-6 and TRBJ1-2; TRBD1 agrees at 9 bases. In germline, CDR1 is SGHDT, CDR2 YYEEEE. V lost 4 bases, J lost 4 bases, and 2 bases stayed unmatched. This CDR3 region has 13 residues.

The table lists this clone with a few counts. The CDR3 bases are TGTGCCAGCAGCTCCGACAGGGGGCGGGGATACATGAACACTGAAGCTTTCTTT. Its protein is CASSSDRGRGYMNTEAFF. The chain recombines TRBV7-2 with TRBJ1-1; 10 bases are a match to TRBD1. The CDR3 has 18 residues. Per the germline V gene, CDR1 is SGHTA and CDR2 is FQGNSA. The V and J ends lost 4 bases and 0 bases, in that order; junction bases with no gene match: 11.

The V gene is TRBV29-1, the J gene TRBJ2-1; D uncertain. Trimming stripped 4 bases from V and 5 bases from J, with 6 bases between. This CDR3 region has 11 residues. Germline V gene data show CDR1 as SQVTM and CDR2 as ANQGSEA. This chain's CDR3 is CSVVADNEQFF. The CDR3 DNA follows: TGCAGCGTTGTGGCAGACAATGAGCAGTTCTTC.

A remark on this clone: At one end the junction does not follow the germline gene, possibly because of a read error. The CDR3 protein is CASSQEAGLRANF. The CDR3 bases are TGCGCCAGCAGCCAGGAAGCGGGCCTCCGGGCGAATTTT. The chain uses TRBV4-1 and TRBJ2-3; tentatively, D is TRBD2 (6 bases). The CDR3 totals 13 residues. The germline V gene has CDR1 MGHRA and CDR2 YSYEKL.

V is TRBV6-6 and J is TRBJ2-1, with no clear D. The CDR3 runs to 14 residues. The V gene's germline CDR1 is MNHNY and CDR2 SVGAGI (reference sequence). V was clipped by 6 bases and J by 9 bases, with 18 bases between them. DNA of the CDR3: TGTGCCAGCAGCCCCGAAATGTTCACAATTGAGCAGTTCTTC. Amino acid sequence: CASSPEMFTIEQFF.

This clone was picked up one time. This chain uses TRBV4-2 with TRBJ1-1; possibly TRBD1 for D (6 bases). The V end lost 5 bases, the J end lost 3 bases, and 19 bases lay between the germline ends. CDR1 and CDR2 (germline): LGHNA, YNFKEQ. The CDR3 spans 16 residues. The CDR3 loop reads CASSTTETGADTEAFF. CDR3 bases: TGTGCCAGCAGCACCACAGAGACAGGCGCGGACACTGAAGCTTTCTTT.

V is TRBV19 and J is TRBJ2-7, with a possible D match to TRBD2 (6 bases). CDR1 and CDR2 from the germline V gene are LNHDA and SQIVND (reference sequence). V lost 3 bases to trimming and J lost 2 bases, with 14 bases between them. The CDR3 consists of 15 residues. The CDR3 is CASSIGSGATYEQYF. Written as DNA, the CDR3 is TGTGCCAGTAGTATCGGGTCGGGAGCCACCTACGAGCAGTACTTC.

Points on this clone: One end of the junction fails to match germline, which may point to a read error. The chain uses TRBV7-9 and TRBJ2-2, with a possible D match to TRBD2 (6 bases). This CDR3 is built from 15 residues. Germline loops: CDR1 SEHNR, CDR2 FQNEAQ (reference sequence). This chain's CDR3 is CARRSGGADTGELFF. CDR3 sequence (DNA): TGTGCCCGCAGGAGTGGAGGGGCCGACACCGGGGAGCTGTTTTTT.